The sample holds many counts of the clone carrying this T cell receptor (beta chain). Its antigen remains unknown. TCRdb re-analysed the 5' RACE reads in MiXCR, keeping a single row per CDR3 protein. In the table there are hundreds of thousands of distinct CDR3 sequences, over 12% of which are singletons. The germline CDR1 and CDR2 sequences are LGHNA and YSLEER. The CDR3 runs 17 residues. Unmatched junction bases numbered 10, after V lost 0 bases and J lost 2 bases. These data belong to a study of identical twins. Regarding the study as a whole: Compared with unrelated sharing, twin-shared out-of-frame alpha sequences had more low-probability sequences. Invariant MAIT and iNKT cells may have partly biased zero-insertion analyses. These conclusions were based on statistical analysis (cross-sectional, not following the same donors). For cord blood, abundant beta clonotypes had fewer insertions, unlike memory repertoires, which showed none.

What was sequenced was memory (CD45RO+) T cells sorted from blood. This clonotype was obtained from a woman between 18 and 30 years old in good health. The rearrangement joins TRBV4-3 to TRBJ2-7; TRBD1 agrees at 7 bases. In DNA form, the CDR3 reads TGCGCCAGCAGCCAAGAAATCCCGGGACAGCATACCTACGAGCAGTACTTC. Translation: CASSQEIPGQHTYEQYF.